This TCR beta chain is drawn from a study of blood T cell repertoires in COVID-19. As for the study in general: Nucleic acid was either cDNA or gDNA, and it came from T cells, B-cell-depleted T cells, or PBMCs.

Trimming left V 3 bases short and J 4 bases short, with 9 bases between. CDR1 and CDR2 from the germline V gene are MGHRA and YSYEKL. This CDR3 region has 13 residues. As concerns this clone: This sample includes further DNA sequences coding for the same CDR3.

Clinical history as reported by participants underpinned cohort assignment. Sequencing was performed with immunoSEQ multiplex PCR; in TCRdb, only in-frame clones are kept and a portion is missing. The sample holds 300,000 to 350,000 clones, 80% to 90% seen once. The sequence derives from a man aged 30 to 45 who had recovered from COVID-19. Material for sequencing was PBMCs or T cells enriched from blood (not recorded which). The chain is built from TRBV4-1 and TRBJ2-5; weak D call: TRBD1 (5 bases). The chain's CDR3 is CASSQLRGETQYF. CDR3 bases: TGCGCCAGCAGCCAGCTTAGGGGAGAGACCCAGTACTTC.